These T cell receptor beta chains were read from a single sample in a study of patients and donors after allogeneic stem cell transplantation. Using its own MiXCR run on the RT-PCR reads, TCRdb lists one record per CDR3 protein. This table has 400,000 to 450,000 distinct CDR3 sequences, 16% appearing once. Specimen: blood, either unsorted or a sorted T cell fraction (not recorded which). The receptors here all came from a human donor who was either an allogeneic HSCT recipient or a stem cell or donor lymphocyte infusion donor (not recorded which). It is not recorded whose cells these are; they may come from a transplant donor. Each CDR3 is given with its conserved first and last residue.

v_gene	j_gene	CDR3aa
TRBV28	TRBJ1-5	CASSFIVGGNQPQHF
TRBV21-1	TRBJ1-1	CASSKVSQGNTEAFF
TRBV11-2	TRBJ2-7	CASSLGTSAGEQYF
TRBV7-3	TRBJ1-1	CASSLTVGRPSEAFF
TRBV20-1	TRBJ1-5	CSAGGQGVDQPQHF
TRBV3-1	TRBJ2-2	CASSQVGSLDTGELFF
TRBV12-3/TRBV12-4	TRBJ2-5	CASSLWGRRETQYF
TRBV30	TRBJ1-2	CASPQAEGNYGYTF
TRBV29-1	TRBJ2-7	CSVEIQGYEQYF
TRBV11-2	TRBJ2-1	CASSYGTRTYNEQFF
TRBV18	TRBJ1-3	CASSPDTGGSSGNTIYF
TRBV3-1	TRBJ2-1	CASSQRLAGSYNEQFF
TRBV6-2/TRBV6-3	TRBJ2-1	CASTRRSGRTSEQFF
TRBV19	TRBJ2-1	CASLGLAGEPYNEQFF
TRBV7-2	TRBJ1-3	CASSLGDTRNTIYF
TRBV25-1	TRBJ2-5	CASSPRMRETQYF
TRBV5-1	TRBJ2-2	CASSLARTSGRAVTGELFF
TRBV27	TRBJ1-1	CASSLSWTDEAFF
TRBV19	TRBJ2-2	CASSSWTGTGELFF
TRBV3-1	TRBJ2-1	CASSQDIGTIYNEQFF
TRBV12-3/TRBV12-4	TRBJ1-1	CASSRVKPLVAFF
TRBV3-1	TRBJ1-2	CASSDRTGGYGYTF
TRBV13	TRBJ2-3	CASSSPGQGILTDTQYF
TRBV2	TRBJ2-4	CASSEYGGGADIQYF
TRBV7-9	TRBJ2-7	CASSVHRSFSYEQYF
TRBV12-3/TRBV12-4	TRBJ2-7	CASSDRGQGEYEQYF
TRBV5-1	TRBJ2-5	CASSASRVWQETQYF
TRBV10-3	TRBJ2-1	CAISENRASSYNEQFF
TRBV20-1	TRBJ1-1	CRPGGNTEAFF
TRBV20-1	TRBJ1-2	CSAREGGGGYTF
TRBV20-1	TRBJ1-6	CSARYPPTGDRNNSPLHF
TRBV12-5	TRBJ2-2	CASVKGLTGELFF
TRBV7-9	TRBJ2-1	CASSLLLDSANEQFF
TRBV6-5	TRBJ1-5	CASTTGNQPQHF
TRBV12-3/TRBV12-4	TRBJ1-2	CASRPQGRGYGYTF
TRBV7-9	TRBJ1-1	CASSLHDGDTEAFF
TRBV6-5	TRBJ2-7	CASSYSSSGSREQYF
TRBV5-1	TRBJ2-7	CASSGGVSYEQYF
TRBV27	TRBJ2-5	CASSGTGFQETQYF
TRBV19	TRBJ2-5	CASSIDLGLAGVGLETQYF
TRBV2	TRBJ1-5	CASTGDREYQPQHF
TRBV10-3	TRBJ2-3	CAISERSPSTDTQYF
TRBV5-1	TRBJ2-7	CASSSLAGGPRSYEQYF
TRBV28	TRBJ2-7	CASSLTLSGTVTYEQYF
TRBV6-1	TRBJ2-3	CASRISGAATDTQYF
TRBV12-3/TRBV12-4	TRBJ1-2	CASSLFGGDNYGYTF
TRBV27	TRBJ1-1	CASTTGGSNTEAFF
TRBV5-8	TRBJ1-5	CASSLAPLENQPQHF
TRBV7-9	TRBJ1-1	CASSSAQREAFF
TRBV5-1	TRBJ2-7	CASGLPGQGAYEQYF
TRBV7-8	TRBJ1-1	CASSQMTGTTEAFF
TRBV2	TRBJ2-1	CASTFTSSYNEQFF
TRBV10-3	TRBJ2-5	CAISGAAQETQYF
TRBV20-1	TRBJ1-3	CSAIPFDRKENTIYF
TRBV3-1	TRBJ1-1	CASSQNTGGTEAFF
TRBV24-1	TRBJ2-4	CATSDSTGIQYF